Following are 19 T cell receptor beta chains from one sample sequenced in a study of cytomegalovirus exposure and HLA in healthy donors. PCR used 60 Vbeta primers and 13 Jbeta primers. Repertoires were generated with immunoSEQ multiplex PCR, while TCRdb's copy carries only in-frame clones and drops some. The profile shows 150,000 or so clones, 70% to 85% of them singletons. Sequencing was carried out using PBMCs. The receptors were gathered from a woman between 35 and 50 years old in good health and CMV-seronegative.

This chain links TRBV5-4 with TRBJ1-1, with 7 bases that match TRBD1. CDR3 length: 14 residues. The germline V gene encodes CDR1 SGHNT and CDR2 YYREEE (reference sequence). The V gene end was trimmed by 5 bases and the J gene end by 6 bases; junction bases not matched to a gene: 10. CDR3 region: CASRSDRWAAEAFF. DNA for the CDR3: TGTGCCAGCAGGTCGGACAGGTGGGCGGCTGAAGCTTTCTTT.

V and J are TRBV10-3 and TRBJ2-5; D possibly corresponds to TRBD2 (7 bases). CDR1 and CDR2 from the germline V gene are ENHRY and SYGVKD. Deletions cut 0 bases from V and 4 bases from J, with 12 bases between. The CDR3 extends over 15 amino acids. CDR3 coding DNA: TGTGCCATCAGTGAGTCGAGGGGGGGTTCAGAGACCCAGTACTTC. The encoded protein is CAISESRGGSETQYF.

The chain carries TRBV25-1 and TRBJ2-3, with D possibly TRBD2 on 6 matching bases. CDR1 is MGHDK, CDR2 SYGVNS, per germline. Trimming stripped 5 bases from V and 5 bases from J, with 17 bases between. The CDR3 is 15 amino acids. The CDR3: CASSSLRDSGDTQYF. CDR3 DNA: TGTGCCAGCAGTTCCCTCCGGGACTCGGGAGATACGCAGTATTTT.

In its sample, this clone was seen once. This sequence joins TRBV28 and TRBJ2-2, with unresolved D. From germline, CDR1 is MDHEN and CDR2 SYDVKM. The V end was cut by 4 bases, the J end by 6 bases, with 18 bases between. The CDR3 loop spans 16 amino acids. CDR3 nucleotides: TGTGCCAGCAGTTCTCTCCCCTGGCCTCGGGCCGGGGAGCTGTTTTTT. It specifies CASSSLPWPRAGELFF.

The CDR3 bases are TGTGCCAGCAGTTTCTCGCCTGCGGGAGGCGAGCAGTTCTTC. It specifies CASSFSPAGGEQFF. The genes are TRBV7-9 and TRBJ2-1; 8 bases are shared with TRBD2. V lost 6 bases and J lost 10; bases outside the gene matches: 11. Germline lookup yields CDR1 SEHNR and CDR2 FQNEAQ (reference sequence). CDR3 length equals 14 residues. Variable domain in full (rest from reference TRBV7-9 and TRBJ2-1): DTGVSQNPRHKITKRGQNVTFRCDPISEHNRLYWYRQTLGQGPEFLTYFQNEAQLEKSRLLSDRFSAERPKGSFSTLEIQRTEQGDSAMYLCASSFSPAGGEQFFGPGTRLTVL.

The chain employs TRBV5-1 and TRBJ2-1; D perhaps matches TRBD1 (5 bases). Trimming removed 4 bases from V and 3 bases from J, with 8 bases in between. This CDR3 region has 13 residues. Looked up from germline, CDR1 is SGHRS and CDR2 is YFSETQ. The CDR3 spells CASSEQDYNEQFF. For the CDR3, the DNA is TGCGCCAGCAGCGAACAGGACTACAATGAGCAGTTCTTC.

This clone was counted once. The J gene is TRBJ2-1, the V gene TRBV28; tentatively, D is TRBD1 (6 bases). The CDR3 totals 17 residues. CDR1 and CDR2 from the germline V gene are MDHEN and SYDVKM. V lost 0 bases to trimming and J lost 3 bases, with 15 bases between them. CDR3 loop: CASSLWGDNEGYNEQFF. The CDR3 DNA reads TGTGCCAGCAGTTTATGGGGGGACAATGAGGGCTACAATGAGCAGTTCTTC.

This clone was detected only once. The gene calls are TRBV7-9 and TRBJ1-1, with unresolved D. This CDR3 comprises 12 residues. Germline lookup yields CDR1 SEHNR and CDR2 FQNEAQ (reference sequence). Trimming removed 2 bases at V and 13 bases at J, with 14 bases between. Written as DNA, the CDR3 is TGTGCCAGCAGCTTAAGGTACGCGAGGGATTTCTTT. Its protein product is CASSLRYARDFF.

The genes are TRBV7-9 and TRBJ2-1; 11 nucleotides agree with TRBD1. The germline gives CDR1 SEHNR, CDR2 FQNEAQ (reference sequence). The ends lost 3 bases at V and 9 bases at J; junction bases unmatched: 7. The CDR3 totals 15 residues. The CDR3 DNA is TGTGCCAGCAGCTTGGGACAGGGGGAAGGAGGTGAGCAGTTCTTC. It translates to CASSLGQGEGGEQFF.

In this sample, this clone turned up a few times. V and J are TRBV29-1 and TRBJ1-6, with D possibly TRBD1 on 5 matching bases. Trimming removed 5 bases at V and 7 bases at J, with 12 bases between. Looked up from germline, CDR1 is SQVTM and CDR2 is ANQGSEA. CDR3 size: 13 residues. The CDR3 spells CSVRQNFNSPLHF. The CDR3 bases are TGCAGCGTTAGACAGAACTTCAATTCACCCCTCCACTTT.

The V and J genes are TRBV10-1 and TRBJ1-1; perhaps TRBD1 as D (5 bases). Germline CDR1 is WNHNN and CDR2 is SYGVQD (reference sequence). CDR3 size: 14 residues. The V and J ends lost 10 bases and 1 base respectively, with 16 bases between them. The CDR3, as DNA: TGCGCCACCAGAAGGACACGCGGGAACACTGAAGCTTTCTTT. Translated, it gives CATRRTRGNTEAFF.

The chain combines TRBV5-6 with TRBJ1-1; no reliable D call. V was cut by 0 bases and J by 6 bases, with 9 bases left in between. The CDR3 sequence is 13 residues long. Germline CDR1 is SGHDT and CDR2 is YYEEEE. The CDR3 region is CASSLGESAEAFF. CDR3 bases: TGTGCCAGCAGCTTGGGGGAGTCCGCTGAAGCTTTCTTT.

The chain employs TRBV2 and TRBJ1-5, with D tentatively TRBD1 (5 bases). Deletions cut 0 bases from V and 2 bases from J, with 14 bases between. This CDR3 has 17 amino acids. The V gene's germline CDR1 is SNHLY and CDR2 FYNNEI. CDR3 nucleotides: TGTGCCAGCAGTGAAGCCTATCGGGGGGGAGGCAATCAGCCCCAGCATTTT. Its protein product is CASSEAYRGGGNQPQHF.

The V call is TRBV28, the J call TRBJ1-4, with 8 bases lining up with TRBD1. The junction had 8 bases not matched to a gene; V was cut back by 5 bases and J by 6 bases. CDR3 length equals 15 residues. From germline, CDR1 is MDHEN and CDR2 SYDVKM. The CDR3 nucleotides are TGTGCCAGCAGTCTTCCCGGACAGGGTGATGAAAAACTGTTTTTT. Amino acid sequence: CASSLPGQGDEKLFF.

The DNA of the CDR3 is TGTGCCAGCAGTGCTTTGACAGGGGATCGTCCTGAGCAGTTCTTC. Protein: CASSALTGDRPEQFF. This chain joins TRBV27 and TRBJ2-1, with 8 bases lining up with TRBD1. Germline V gene sequence: CDR1 MNHEY, CDR2 SMNVEV (reference sequence). Unmatched junction bases numbered 12, after V lost 5 bases and J lost 9 bases. The length of the CDR3 is 15 residues.

V and J are TRBV21-1 and TRBJ2-4; TRBD1, the D gene given by the table, was not confirmed from the DNA. TRBV21-1 is an annotated pseudogene. CDR3 length: 15 residues. The CDR3 sequence: CASSRRHSNKNIQYF. The CDR3 bases are TGTGCCAGCAGCCGCAGGCATTCCAACAAAAACATTCAGTACTTC.

The rearrangement joins TRBV11-2 to TRBJ2-1; 8 bases agree with TRBD2. J was trimmed by 8 bases and V by 5 bases; bases with no gene match: 11. The CDR3 contains 15 residues. Germline-derived CDR1 and CDR2 are SGHAT and FQNNGV. This CDR3 is CASSGRSGSFYEQFF. CDR3 nucleotides: TGTGCCAGCAGCGGACGGAGCGGGAGTTTCTATGAGCAGTTCTTC.

The V call is TRBV7-3, the J call TRBJ2-7; 10 bases line up with TRBD1. The V gene end was trimmed by 5 bases and the J gene end by 5 bases; junction bases not matched to a gene: 9. The CDR3 has 15 amino acids. Per germline, CDR1 SGHTA and CDR2 FQGTGA. The DNA for the CDR3 is TGTGCCAGCAGCGCCACCGGGGACAGGGGACACGAGCAGTACTTC. It encodes CASSATGDRGHEQYF. Filled out from reference TRBV7-3 and TRBJ2-7, the complete variable domain reads GAGVSQTPSNKVTEKGKYVELRCDPISGHTALYWYRQSLGQGPEFLIYFQGTGAADDSGLPNDRFFAVRPEGSVSTLKIQRTERGDSAVYLCASSATGDRGHEQYFGPGTRLTVT.

This chain connects TRBV6-5 to TRBJ2-7, with D possibly matching TRBD2 (6 bases). Germline-derived CDR1 and CDR2 are MNHEY and SVGAGI. With 5 bases removed from V and 4 bases from J, the gap between germline ends came to 15 bases. CDR3 length: 14 amino acids. The CDR3: CASSKQGAGYEQYF. The CDR3 DNA reads as TGTGCCAGCAGTAAACAAGGGGCGGGGTACGAGCAGTACTTC.